Below, 6 T cell receptor beta chains from the same sample are listed, as sequenced in a study of regulatory T cells in long-lasting Graves disease. For TCR beta, libraries came from iRepertoire HTBI primers and Arm-PCR of CDR3 regions. TCRdb itself ran the multiplex PCR reads through MiXCR, one entry per CDR3 protein. This repertoire shows approximately 390,000 distinct CDR3 sequences, about 17% found once; its top ten account for around 20%. Time point of the sample: newly diagnosed GD, antithyroid drugs for less than 3 months. TCR sequences were obtained from RNA taken from PBMCs. These data also featured in a second study, about T cells in Graves' hyperthyroidism and ophthalmopathy.

Sequences were derived from peripheral blood mononuclear cells (PBMCs), sampled at new diagnosis, from a patient treated with antithyroid drugs. These receptor sequences come from a woman between 18 and 29 years old with Graves disease.

The chain has TRBV6-1 and TRBJ2-1, with 12 bases that match TRBD2. CDR3 length: 14 amino acids. Germline V gives CDR1 MNHNS, CDR2 SASEGT. The J segment lost 6 bases and the V segment lost 6 bases, leaving 3 bases of the junction unmatched. The CDR3 nucleotides are TGTGCCAGCAGGGGACTAGCGGGTAGCAATGAGCAGTTCTTC. It yields the protein CASRGLAGSNEQFF.

Many counts were recorded for this clonotype. The chain joins TRBV5-1 to TRBJ1-6; 8 positions agree with TRBD1. With 5 bases clipped from V and 9 bases from J, the junction kept 7 bases outside the gene matches. Germline V gene data show CDR1 as SGHRS and CDR2 as YFSETQ. This CDR3 is 14 amino acids long. The CDR3 spells CASSSGTGRSPLHF. CDR3 DNA sequence: TGCGCCAGCAGTTCCGGGACAGGACGTTCACCCCTCCACTTT.

This clonotype has ten or more counts. This chain uses TRBV12-3 or TRBV12-4 with TRBJ1-4, with D hard to call. V lost 4 bases and J lost 4, with 4 bases in between. The CDR3 loop spans 12 amino acids. The CDR3 here is CASSWGNEKLFF. DNA of the CDR3: TGTGCCAGCAGTTGGGGTAATGAAAAACTGTTTTTT.

This clonotype was observed many times. V and J are TRBV27 and TRBJ1-6, with 7 positions matching TRBD1. Unmatched junction bases numbered 12, after V lost 2 bases and J lost 14 bases. Germline V gives CDR1 MNHEY, CDR2 SMNVEV (reference sequence). The CDR3 length is 15 residues. The DNA of the CDR3 is TGTGCCAGCAGTTTAGAGGGACAGCCGGTTCTAACCCTCCACTTT. Protein: CASSLEGQPVLTLHF.

This clonotype was found many times. CDR3 bases: TGTGCCTGGAGGATACTAGCGGGAGGGCCTAGGAACGAGCAGTACTTC. Encoded protein: CAWRILAGGPRNEQYF. The chain carries TRBV30 and TRBJ2-7; 13 bases are a match to TRBD2. From germline, CDR1 is GTSNPN and CDR2 SVGIG (reference sequence). Trimming took 3 bases from V and 5 from J; bases not matched to a gene: 10. The CDR3 has 16 amino acids.

Only a few counts were recorded for this clonotype. This sequence joins TRBV15 and TRBJ2-5; no clear D gene. Germline-derived CDR1 and CDR2 are LNHNV and YYDKDF (reference sequence). This CDR3 is 13 amino acids long. The germline V and J ends were trimmed by 1 base and 3 bases, with 6 bases remaining between them. The CDR3 loop is CATSRGGEETQYF. In DNA, the CDR3 is TGTGCCACCAGCAGAGGCGGAGAAGAGACCCAGTACTTC.